Listed here are 5 T cell receptor beta chains from one sample, sequenced in a study of metastatic and nonmetastatic thyroid tumors. Thyroid surgery took place with no prior treatment in any patient. TCRdb reprocessed the PCR reads via MiXCR. Of 30,000 to 35,000 clones listed, approximately 17% were seen once; the top ten hold 6.9%. Sequencing was done on a sample of blood. The receptors stem from a female donor with papillary thyroid cancer or a benign thyroid nodule (not recorded which). Some clones in this sample may be carry-over from other donors' samples.

There are a few counts of this clone. The V call is TRBV2, the J call TRBJ1-2; D call uncertain. CDR1 and CDR2 from the germline V gene are SNHLY and FYNNEI. V was clipped by 5 bases and J by 4 bases, with 14 bases between them. The CDR3 totals 14 residues. The CDR3 protein is CASSLREAGYGYTF. DNA for the CDR3: TGTGCCAGCAGTTTGAGGGAGGCAGGCTATGGCTACACCTTC.

This clone was counted ten times or more. One base away lies a much larger clone, so this may be a sequencing read error. This same CDR3 is encoded by further DNA sequences in the sample. The chain employs TRBV30 and TRBJ2-1, with TRBD2 matching 10 bases. The germline V gene has CDR1 GTSNPN and CDR2 SVGIG (reference sequence). The CDR3 has 13 amino acids. CDR3 in amino acids: CAWTGLADNEQFF. The CDR3 DNA follows: TGTGCCTGGACAGGACTAGCGGACAATGAGCAGTTCTTT.

This clone was seen many times. This sequence joins TRBV4-3 and TRBJ2-1; no clear D gene. Germline V gene lookup returns CDR1 LGHNA and CDR2 YSLEER. Trimming took off 0 bases at V and 3 bases at J, with 12 bases between the two ends. This CDR3 comprises 16 residues. CDR3 sequence: CASSQDKGTNYNEQFF. The CDR3 nucleotides are TGCGCCAGCAGCCAAGATAAGGGAACTAACTACAATGAGCAGTTCTTC.

V is TRBV21-1 and J is TRBJ1-1; TRBD1 was called by the table and not checked on the DNA. TRBV21-1 is an annotated pseudogene. This CDR3 spans 19 amino acids. The CDR3 DNA is TGTGCCAGCAGCATCCACGGGGGACAGGGGGCGTTTTCGACCCCTGAAGCTTTCTTT. It is translated as CASSIHGGQGAFSTPEAFF.

This clone has a single count. The chain combines TRBV20-1 with TRBJ1-1; maybe TRBD1 (6 bases). Germline V lookup: CDR1 DFQATT, CDR2 SNEGSKA (reference sequence). This CDR3 region has 17 residues. V was clipped by 0 bases and J by 5 bases, with 22 bases between them. The DNA of the CDR3 is TGCAGTGCTAGAGATACGGGGGCGGGCACCACGGAAACTGAAGCTTTCTTT. It yields the protein CSARDTGAGTTETEAFF.